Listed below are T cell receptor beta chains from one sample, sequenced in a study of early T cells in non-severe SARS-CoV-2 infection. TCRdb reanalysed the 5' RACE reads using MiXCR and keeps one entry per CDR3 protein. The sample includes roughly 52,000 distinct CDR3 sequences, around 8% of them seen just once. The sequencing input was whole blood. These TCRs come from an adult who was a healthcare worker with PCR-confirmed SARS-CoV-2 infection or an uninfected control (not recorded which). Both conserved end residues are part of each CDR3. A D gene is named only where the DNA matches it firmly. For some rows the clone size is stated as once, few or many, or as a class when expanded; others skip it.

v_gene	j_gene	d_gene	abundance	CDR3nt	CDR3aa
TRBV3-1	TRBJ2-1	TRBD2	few	TGTGCCAGCAGCCAAGTCCTAGCGGGGGTTGGTGAGCAGTTCTTC	CASSQVLAGVGEQFF
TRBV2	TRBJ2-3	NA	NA	TGTGCCAGCTACCTCGGGGCGGGAAGCCCAGATACGCAGTATTTT	CASYLGAGSPDTQYF
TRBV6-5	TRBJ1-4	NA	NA	TGTGCCAGCAGTTCCCGGTGGAGGGCAACTAATGAAAAACTGTTTTTT	CASSSRWRATNEKLFF
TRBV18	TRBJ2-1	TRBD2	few	TGTGCCAGCTCACCAGAGCGGGGGCCCTACAATGAGCAGTTCTTC	CASSPERGPYNEQFF
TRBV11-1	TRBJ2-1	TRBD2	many	TGTGCCAGCAGCCTGAGGCGGGGGGGCCTTAATGAGCAGTTCTTC	CASSLRRGGLNEQFF
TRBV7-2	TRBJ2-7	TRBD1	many	TGTGCCAGCAGCTTCAGTGGGCCAGGGGGAAATCAGCAGTACTTC	CASSFSGPGGNQQYF
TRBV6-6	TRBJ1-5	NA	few	TGTGCCAGCAGTTACTCTGAGGGCGGACAGCCCCAGCATTTT	CASSYSEGGQPQHF
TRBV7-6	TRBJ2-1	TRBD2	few	TGTGCCAGCAGCTTAGCACTAGCGGGATTCAGCGATGAGCAGTTCTTC	CASSLALAGFSDEQFF
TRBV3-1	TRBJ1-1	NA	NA	TGTGCCAGCAGCCAAGAAGCGGGACCTAGATCTTTCTTT	CASSQEAGPRSFF
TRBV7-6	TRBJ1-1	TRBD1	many	TGTGCCAGCAGCCCGGGGGACAGCGGCACTGAAGCTTTCTTT	CASSPGDSGTEAFF
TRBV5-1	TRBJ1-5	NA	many	TGCGCCAGCAGCTCTAGGGGGGATAGCAATCAGCCCCAGCATTTT	CASSSRGDSNQPQHF
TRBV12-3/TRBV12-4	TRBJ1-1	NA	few	TGTGCCAGCAGTTTACAACTTCTGAATGGGGCTTTCTTT	CASSLQLLNGAFF
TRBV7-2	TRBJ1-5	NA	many	TGTGCCAGCAGCTTAGGGCAGTTGGGCATGAGCAATCAGCCCCAGCATTTT	CASSLGQLGMSNQPQHF
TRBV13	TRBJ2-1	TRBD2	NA	TGTGCCAGCAGCCCAGCTCTCGGGGGGGAGTTCGACAATGAGCAGTTCTTC	CASSPALGGEFDNEQFF
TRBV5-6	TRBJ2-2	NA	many	TGTGCCAGCAGCTCCGGACTGGACACCGGGGAGCTGTTTTTT	CASSSGLDTGELFF
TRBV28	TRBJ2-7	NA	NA	TGTGCCATCACGAGGGGGGTTGAATACGAGCAGTACTTC	CAITRGVEYEQYF
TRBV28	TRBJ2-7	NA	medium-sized	TGTGCCAGCAGTTTAGCTAGATACGAGCAGTACTTC	CASSLARYEQYF
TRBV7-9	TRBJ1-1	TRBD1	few	TGTGCCAGCAGCTCAATCCTCCGGGACAGGGGACGATCCAACACTGAAGCTTTCTTT	CASSSILRDRGRSNTEAFF
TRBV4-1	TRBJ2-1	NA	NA	TGCGCCAGCACACATAGCGTTGGCGGGATCAACCAGGATGAGCAGTTCTTC	CASTHSVGGINQDEQFF
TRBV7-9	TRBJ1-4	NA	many	TGTGCCAGCAAGTCCGGGCCTGATGAAAAACTGTTTTTT	CASKSGPDEKLFF
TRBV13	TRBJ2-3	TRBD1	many	TGTGCCAGCAGCTTCAGGGACAGGGGAACAGATACGCAGTATTTT	CASSFRDRGTDTQYF
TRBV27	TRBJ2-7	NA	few	TGTGCCAGCAGTCTCGGTGTGGGGTTGACCTACGAGCAGTACTTC	CASSLGVGLTYEQYF
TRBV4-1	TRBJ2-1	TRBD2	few	TGCGCCAGCAGCCAAGGGTTTCTAGCGGGGGGGCCACACAATGAGCAGTTCTTC	CASSQGFLAGGPHNEQFF
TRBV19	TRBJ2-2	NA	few	TGTGCCAGTACAGGAGCGGAAACCGGGGAGCTGTTTTTT	CASTGAETGELFF
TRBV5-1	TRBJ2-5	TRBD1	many	TGCGCCAGCAGCGGGACAGGGGGCTCGGAGACCCAGTACTTC	CASSGTGGSETQYF
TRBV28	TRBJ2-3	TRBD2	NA	TGTGCCAGCCACGCCAGGGCTAGCGGGGGGGTTTCAGATACGCAGTATTTT	CASHARASGGVSDTQYF
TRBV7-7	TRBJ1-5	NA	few	TGTGCTAGCAGCTTATCTCAGCATCAGCCCCAGCATTTT	CASSLSQHQPQHF